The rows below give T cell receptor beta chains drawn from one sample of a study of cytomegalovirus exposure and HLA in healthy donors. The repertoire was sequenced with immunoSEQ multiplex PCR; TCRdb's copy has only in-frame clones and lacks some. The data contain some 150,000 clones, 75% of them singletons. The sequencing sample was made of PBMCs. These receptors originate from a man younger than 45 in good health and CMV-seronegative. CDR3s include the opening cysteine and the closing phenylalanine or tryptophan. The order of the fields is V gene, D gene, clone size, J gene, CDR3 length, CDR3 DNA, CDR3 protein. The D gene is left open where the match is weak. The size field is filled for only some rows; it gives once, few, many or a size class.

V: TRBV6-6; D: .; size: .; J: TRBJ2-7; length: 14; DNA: TGTGCCAGCAACGAGGATAGGGACTGGGGCGAGCAGTACTTC; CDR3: CASNEDRDWGEQYF
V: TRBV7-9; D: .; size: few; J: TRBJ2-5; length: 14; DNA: TGTGCCAGCAGCTCCGGACAGTACCAAGAGACCCAGTACTTC; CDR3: CASSSGQYQETQYF
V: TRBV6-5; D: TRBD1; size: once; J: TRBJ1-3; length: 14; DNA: TGTGCCAGCAAAGCAGGGGGATCTGGAAACACCATATATTTT; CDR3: CASKAGGSGNTIYF
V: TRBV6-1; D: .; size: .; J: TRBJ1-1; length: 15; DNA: TGTGCCAGCAGTGAAGCGCATATCCCGCTGAGAGAAGCTTTCTTT; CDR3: CASSEAHIPLREAFF
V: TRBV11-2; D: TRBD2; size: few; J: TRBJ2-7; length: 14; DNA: TGTGCCAGCAGCCTTGGAGCGGGGGCCTCCGAGCAGTACTTC; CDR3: CASSLGAGASEQYF
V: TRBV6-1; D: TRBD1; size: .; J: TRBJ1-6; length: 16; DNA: TGTGCCAGCAGTGACTGGACAGGGGCTGGTAATTCACCCCTCCACTTT; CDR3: CASSDWTGAGNSPLHF
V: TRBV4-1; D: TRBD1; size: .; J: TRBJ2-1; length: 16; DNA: TGCGCCAGCACCGGGACAGGGGCCGTCTCCTACAATGAGCAGTTCTTC; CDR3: CASTGTGAVSYNEQFF
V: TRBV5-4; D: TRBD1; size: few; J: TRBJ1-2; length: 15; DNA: TGTGCCAGCAGCTTCAGGACAGGGAAGACCTATGGCTACACCTTC; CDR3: CASSFRTGKTYGYTF
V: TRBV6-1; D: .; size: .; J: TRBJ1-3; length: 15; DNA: TGTGCCAGCGGCGCTGGGGCTTACTCTGGAAACACCATATATTTT; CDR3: CASGAGAYSGNTIYF
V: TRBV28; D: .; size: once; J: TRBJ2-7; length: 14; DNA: TGTGCCAGCAGTTCCCAGGGAGGTCCCCACGAGCAGTACTTC; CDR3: CASSSQGGPHEQYF
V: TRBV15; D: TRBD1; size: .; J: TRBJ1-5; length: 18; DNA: TGTGCCACCAGCAGTTCTCCGGGACAGGGGGCGAGCAATCAGCCCCAGCATTTT; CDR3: CATSSSPGQGASNQPQHF
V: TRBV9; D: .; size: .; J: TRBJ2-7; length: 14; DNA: TGTGCCAGCAGCGACCGGGACAATGACTACGAGCAGTACTTC; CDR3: CASSDRDNDYEQYF
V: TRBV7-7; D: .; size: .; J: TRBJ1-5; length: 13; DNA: TGTGCTAGCAGCCGGGGGGAAAATCAGCCCCAGCATTTT; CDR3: CASSRGENQPQHF
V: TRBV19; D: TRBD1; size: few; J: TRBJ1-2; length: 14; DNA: TGTGCCAGTAGTACCGACAGGGCGGGGAGCGGCTACACCTTC; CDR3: CASSTDRAGSGYTF
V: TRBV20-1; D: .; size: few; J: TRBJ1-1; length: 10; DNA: TGCAGTGCTCAAGAGGATGAAGCTTTCTTT; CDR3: CSAQEDEAFF
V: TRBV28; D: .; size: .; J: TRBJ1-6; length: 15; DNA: TGTGCCAGCAGTTTAATTAGAGGGTCCTCCTCACCCCTCCACTTT; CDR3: CASSLIRGSSSPLHF
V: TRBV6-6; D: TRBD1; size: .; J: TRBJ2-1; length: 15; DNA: TGTGCCAGCAGTTACTCCTACAGACAGGGCCATGAGCAGTTCTTC; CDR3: CASSYSYRQGHEQFF
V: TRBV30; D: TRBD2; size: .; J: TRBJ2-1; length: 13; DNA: TGTGCTCGGGAGGAGAGCTCCTACAATGAGCAGTTCTTC; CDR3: CAREESSYNEQFF
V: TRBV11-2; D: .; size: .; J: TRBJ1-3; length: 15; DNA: TGTGCCAGCGCCCGCGGGAGGAGCTCTGGAAACACCATATATTTT; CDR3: CASARGRSSGNTIYF
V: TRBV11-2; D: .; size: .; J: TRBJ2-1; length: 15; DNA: TGTGCCAGCAGCTTGCTTAGCGGCTCCTACAATGAGCAGTTCTTC; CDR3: CASSLLSGSYNEQFF
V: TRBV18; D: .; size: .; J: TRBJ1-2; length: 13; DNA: TGTGCCAGCTCACCACGGGAGGGACGAGGCTACACCTTC; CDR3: CASSPREGRGYTF
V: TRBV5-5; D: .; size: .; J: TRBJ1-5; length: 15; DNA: TGTGCCAGCAGCTTGAAGGGGGACAGCAATCAGCCCCAGCATTTT; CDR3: CASSLKGDSNQPQHF
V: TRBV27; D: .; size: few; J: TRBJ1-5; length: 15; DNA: TGTGCCAGCAGTTTATACGGGGGGCCGGGTCAGCCCCAGCATTTT; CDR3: CASSLYGGPGQPQHF
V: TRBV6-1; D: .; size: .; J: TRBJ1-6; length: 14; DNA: TGTGCCAGCAGTGCCGTGGCAGTCGCTTCACCCCTCCACTTT; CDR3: CASSAVAVASPLHF
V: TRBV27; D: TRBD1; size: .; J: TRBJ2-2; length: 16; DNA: TGTGCCAGCAGTTTTCTTCAGGGGGTGAGGACCGGGGAGCTGTTTTTT; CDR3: CASSFLQGVRTGELFF
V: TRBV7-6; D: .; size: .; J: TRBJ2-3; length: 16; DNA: TGTGCCAGCAGCTTAGTGGGCAGCCCTTTCACAGATACGCAGTATTTT; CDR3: CASSLVGSPFTDTQYF
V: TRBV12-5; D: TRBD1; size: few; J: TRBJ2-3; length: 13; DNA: TGTGCTAGTGGCCCGCAGGGGGCAGATACGCAGTATTTT; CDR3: CASGPQGADTQYF